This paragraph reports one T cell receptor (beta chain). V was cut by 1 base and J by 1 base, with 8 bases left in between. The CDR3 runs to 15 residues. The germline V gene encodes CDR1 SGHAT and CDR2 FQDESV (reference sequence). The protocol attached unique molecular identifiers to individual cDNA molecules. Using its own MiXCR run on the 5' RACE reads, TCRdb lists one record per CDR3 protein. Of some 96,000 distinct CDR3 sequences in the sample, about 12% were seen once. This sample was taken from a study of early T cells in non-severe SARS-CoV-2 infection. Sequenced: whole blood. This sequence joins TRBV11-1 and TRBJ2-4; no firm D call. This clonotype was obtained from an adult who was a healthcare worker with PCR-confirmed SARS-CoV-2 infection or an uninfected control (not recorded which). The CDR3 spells CASSLEGSAKNIQYF. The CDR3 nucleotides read TGTGCCAGCAGCTTAGAAGGATCGGCCAAAAACATTCAGTACTTC.